This TCR beta chain was sequenced in a study of T cell responses to AZD1222 COVID-19 vaccine (dated by TCRdb to the early 2020s). For context, the study as a whole: TCR sequencing was performed for 233 trial participants, of whom about 210 were given two doses of AZD1222 and around 25 were given two doses of MenACWY control vaccine. Enrollment into the trials was organized by age into subgroups of 18-55, 56-69 and 70-plus years, and those subgroups contained roughly 140, 27 and 60 TCR-sequenced participants, respectively.

The germline ends are 3 bases apart after V is trimmed by 4 bases and J by 4 bases. Sequences SGHTS (CDR1) and YDEGEE (CDR2) are obtained from the germline V gene. The CDR3 contains 11 residues, cysteine and phenylalanine counted. Just CDR3 DNA is preserved here, 33 bases in frame from base 1. Overall study results and their limits: Participants were mostly white British, with more females than males. The authors suggested clonal diversity may have been underestimated. CD4 TCRs associated with the vaccine covered the entire spike protein, and the dominant responses were in regions 160-218 and 743-854. In the small 56-69-year group, the increase in depth fell short of significance, most likely because of low power. Conclusions about previously exposed vaccinees are limited because only a handful of AZD1222 recipients were SARS-CoV-2 seropositive at baseline. A significant rise in spike-specific TCR breadth and depth was observed after two AZD1222 doses relative to day 0 and relative to MenACWY recipients. Reportedly, almost half of the unique spike-specific TCRs recognized epitopes lying outside the regions that are mutated in the B.1.351 and B.1.1.7 variants. Because no samples from the day 14 peak response were available, repertoires could be characterized only after the peak T cell response.

The time point label on this specimen signifies: about 28 days (+/-7) after the second vaccine dose. AZD1222 recipients whose second dose came at about 4 weeks and those whose second dose came at about 12 weeks were combined into one group, since spike-specific TCR depth and breadth did not differ between the two schedules. Samples from vaccinated people were obtained from the UK trials COV001 and COV002, which included a single-blind randomized controlled phase 2/3 trial of AZD1222 (ChAdOx1 nCoV-19) in healthy adults. Trial participant PBMC samples were collected at day 0 and day 28 after the second dose for TCRbeta chain sequencing. For this clone: Its specific antigen is unknown. One base away there is no much larger clone; base qualities are not given.

The CDR3 regions of human TCRbeta chains were subjected to immunosequencing. The original pipeline was this. Repertoire TCRs were checked for matches against a reference library of SARS-CoV-2-specific TCRs that had been generated using the MIRA antigen-specificity platform. Breadth meant the fraction of unique TCRs that were SARS-CoV-2-associated, whereas depth meant the fraction of total T cells that were SARS-CoV-2-associated. Using the MIRA data, each spike-specific TCR was mapped to the spike region that the TCR reacts to and placed in a CD4 or CD8 class. Log10-transformed breadth and depth values were compared by one-way ANOVA with Sidak's multiple comparisons tests. TCRdb retrieved this table from immuneACCESS and kept in-frame rearrangements only. Not all clones are present; in checked studies, unresolved V genes account for under half, and no reason is known for the remainder. V, J and clone size derive from that table, while D and trimming were established from the DNA sequence. This sample lists 150,000 or so clones; 90% to 95% were detected once. The ten largest clonotypes hold just over 5% of the sample.

The source material was peripheral blood, sampled 28 days after the second AZD1222 dose. This receptor was obtained from an adult who received the AZD1222 COVID-19 vaccine. The rearranged chain carries TRBV5-8 and TRBJ2-1, with the D gene uncertain. The CDR3 region has the sequence CASSVYNEQFF. The sequenced DNA: TGTGCCAGCAGCGTTTACAATGAGCAGTTCTTC. Extended through the reference TRBV5-8 and TRBJ2-1 proteins, this CDR3 yields the full variable domain: EAGVTQSPTHLIKTRGQQATLRCSPISGHTSVYWYQQALGLGLQFLLWYDEGEERNRGNFPPRFSGRQFPNYSSELNVNALELEDSALYLCASSVYNEQFFGPGTRLTVL.